This paragraph covers one TCR beta chain sequence. The data belong to a study of blood T cell repertoires in COVID-19. Germline V gene sequence: CDR1 SNHLY, CDR2 FYNNEI. The CDR3 loop spans 15 amino acids. The germline V and J ends were trimmed by 3 bases and 5 bases, with 14 bases remaining between them. Here immunoSEQ multiplex PCR was the method, and the copy in TCRdb shows in-frame clones only, minus some. The data show 200,000 to 250,000 clones, roughly 86% seen once. The TCR sequence derives from a woman under 40 who had recovered from COVID-19. V usage is TRBV2 and J usage is TRBJ2-1; perhaps TRBD2 as D (7 bases). Material for sequencing was peripheral blood. The CDR3 region has the DNA TGTGCCAGCAGTGACTTGGGGGGGCCTAACAATGAGCAGTTCTTC. This encodes CASSDLGGPNNEQFF.